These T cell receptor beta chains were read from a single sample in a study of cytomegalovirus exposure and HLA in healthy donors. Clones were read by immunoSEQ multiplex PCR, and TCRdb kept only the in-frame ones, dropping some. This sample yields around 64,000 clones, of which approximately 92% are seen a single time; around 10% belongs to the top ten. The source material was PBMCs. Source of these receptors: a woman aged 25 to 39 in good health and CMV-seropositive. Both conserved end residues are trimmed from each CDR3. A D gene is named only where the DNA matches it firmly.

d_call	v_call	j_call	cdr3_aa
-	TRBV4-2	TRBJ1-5	ASSQEVEPYQPQH
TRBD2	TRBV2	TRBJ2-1	ASSGLAGGGNEQF
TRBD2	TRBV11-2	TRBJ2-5	ASSLGSSGRTTQETQY
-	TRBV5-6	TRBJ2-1	ASSLGASFSEQF
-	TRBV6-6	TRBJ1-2	ASRLVQGANYGYT
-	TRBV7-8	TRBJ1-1	ASSFNREAAF
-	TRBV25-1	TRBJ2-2	ASSALSGYTGELF
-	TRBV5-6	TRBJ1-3	AIHRLYSGNTIY
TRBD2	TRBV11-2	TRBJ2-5	ASSLTLAGGETQY
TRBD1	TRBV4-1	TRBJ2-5	ASSQAGQGSETQY
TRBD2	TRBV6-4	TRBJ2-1	ASSDFGGSHNEQF
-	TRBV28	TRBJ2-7	ASSSPGQGFIYEQY
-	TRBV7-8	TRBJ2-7	ASSSSQGGPYEQY
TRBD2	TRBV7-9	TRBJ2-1	ASSLIAPWTSTNEQF
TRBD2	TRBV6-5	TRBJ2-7	ASSNRLAGGHEQY
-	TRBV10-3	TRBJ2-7	ATGQGPTYEQY
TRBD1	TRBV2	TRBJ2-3	ASSDVQGAGLDTQY
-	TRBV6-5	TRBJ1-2	ASSYTSTAGYGYT
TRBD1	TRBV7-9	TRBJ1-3	ASSHGGDRAGNTIY
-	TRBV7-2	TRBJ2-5	ASIRASGEETQY
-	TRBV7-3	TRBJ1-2	ASSPTGGGYT
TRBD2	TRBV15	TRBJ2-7	ATSRERGYEQY
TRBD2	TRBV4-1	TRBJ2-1	ASSQDQRSGLAGLDEQF
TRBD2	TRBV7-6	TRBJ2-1	ASRALAGVIYNEQF